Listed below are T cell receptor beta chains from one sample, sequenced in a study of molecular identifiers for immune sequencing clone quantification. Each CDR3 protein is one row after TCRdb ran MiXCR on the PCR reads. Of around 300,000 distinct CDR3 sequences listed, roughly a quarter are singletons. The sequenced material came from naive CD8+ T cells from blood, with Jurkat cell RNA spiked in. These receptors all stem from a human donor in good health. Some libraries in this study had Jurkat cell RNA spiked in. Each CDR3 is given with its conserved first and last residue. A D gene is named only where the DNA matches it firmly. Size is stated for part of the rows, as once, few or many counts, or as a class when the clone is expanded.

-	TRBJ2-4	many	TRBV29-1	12	TGCAGCGTTGAACAGGGGAGAGACATTCAGTACTTC	CSVEQGRDIQYF
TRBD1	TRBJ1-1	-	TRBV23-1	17	TGCGCCAGCAGTCAATGGGGCGGACAGGGCATGGACACTGAAGCTTTCTTT	CASSQWGGQGMDTEAFF
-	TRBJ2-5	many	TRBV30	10	TGTGCCTGGAGTTCCGGGACTCATTACTTC	CAWSSGTHYF
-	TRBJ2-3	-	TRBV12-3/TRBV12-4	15	TGTGCCAGCATCCTCTCGGGAGCCATCACCGATACGCAGTATTTT	CASILSGAITDTQYF
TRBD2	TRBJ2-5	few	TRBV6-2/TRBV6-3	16	TGTGCCAGCAGTCTCTGGACTAGCCGGGGGCAAGAGACCCAGTACTTC	CASSLWTSRGQETQYF
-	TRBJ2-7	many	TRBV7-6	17	TGTGCCAGCAGCTTAGAGGCGGCTAGGACAGTGACATTCGAGCAGTACTTC	CASSLEAARTVTFEQYF
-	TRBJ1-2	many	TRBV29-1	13	TGCAGCGTTGAAACCGGACCGAACTATGGCTACACCTTC	CSVETGPNYGYTF
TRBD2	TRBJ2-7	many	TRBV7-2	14	TGTGCCAGCAGCTTAACTAGCGGGAGTCCCGAGCAGTACTTC	CASSLTSGSPEQYF
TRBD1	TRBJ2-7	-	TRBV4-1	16	TGCGCCCGCCGCCAAGATGAGCAGGGGGCCCCCTACGCGCAGTACTTC	CARRQDEQGAPYAQYF
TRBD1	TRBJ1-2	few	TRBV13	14	TGTGCCAGCAGCCCAGTTGGGACAGGGGAGAGCTACACCTTC	CASSPVGTGESYTF
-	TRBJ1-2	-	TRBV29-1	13	TGCAGCGTTAAAGTACAGAACTACTATGGCTACACCTTC	CSVKVQNYYGYTF
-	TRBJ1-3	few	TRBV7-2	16	TGTGCCAGCAGCTTAAAGGGGGTGGTGTCTGGAAACACCATATATTTT	CASSLKGVVSGNTIYF
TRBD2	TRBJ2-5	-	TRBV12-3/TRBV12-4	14	TGTGCCAGCAGTTTGGGACTAGCGGAAGCGACCCAGTACTTC	CASSLGLAEATQYF
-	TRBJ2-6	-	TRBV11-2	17	TGTGCCGGCAGCCGGTGCGACAGTAGCTCTGGGGCCAACGTCCTGACTTTC	CAGSRCDSSSGANVLTF
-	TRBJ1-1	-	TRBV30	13	TGTGCCTGGATCGGGGAGCCGAACACTGAAGCTTTCTTT	CAWIGEPNTEAFF
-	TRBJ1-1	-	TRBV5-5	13	TGTGCCAGCAGCTTGGAGGAGGGCACTGAAGCTTTCTTT	CASSLEEGTEAFF
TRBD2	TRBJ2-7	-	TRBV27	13	TGTGCCAGCAGTAGTGCGGGGGCCTACGAGCAGTACTTC	CASSSAGAYEQYF
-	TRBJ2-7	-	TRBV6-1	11	TGTGCCTGCAGTGAGTACTACGAGCAGTACTTC	CACSEYYEQYF
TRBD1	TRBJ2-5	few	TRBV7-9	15	TGTGCCAGCAGCTTCCGGGACAGCGAACAAGAGACCCAGTACTTC	CASSFRDSEQETQYF
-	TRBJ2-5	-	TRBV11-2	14	TGTGCCAGCAGCTGGGCACAGGGACAAGAGACCCAGTACTTC	CASSWAQGQETQYF
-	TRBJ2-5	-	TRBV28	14	TGTGCCAGCACCAACAGGGAGCTCCAAGAGACCCAGTACTTC	CASTNRELQETQYF
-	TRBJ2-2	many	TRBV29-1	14	TGCAGCGTATTAGGGGGAGCGAACACCGGGGAGCTGTTTTTT	CSVLGGANTGELFF
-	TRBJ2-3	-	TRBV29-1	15	TGCAGCGTTGACTGGGGGGTCAGGGGTCCAGATACGCAGTATTTT	CSVDWGVRGPDTQYF
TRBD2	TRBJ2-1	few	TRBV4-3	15	TGCGCCAGCAGCCAAGTAGCGGGAGTAGGGAATGAGCAGTTCTTC	CASSQVAGVGNEQFF
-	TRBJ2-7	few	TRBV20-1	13	TGCAGTGCTAGAGAAAGGCTAGTCTACGAGCAGTACTTC	CSARERLVYEQYF
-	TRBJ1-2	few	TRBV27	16	TGTGCCAGCAGTTTATCGATTGGGGGTCCCAACTATGGCTACACCTTC	CASSLSIGGPNYGYTF
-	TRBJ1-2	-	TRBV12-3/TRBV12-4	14	TGTGCGAGCAGTTTTCGGGTCAGAGGGACTGGCTACACCTTC	CASSFRVRGTGYTF
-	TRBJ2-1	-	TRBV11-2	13	TGTGCCAGCAGCTTACACAGCCTAAATGAGCAGTTCTTC	CASSLHSLNEQFF
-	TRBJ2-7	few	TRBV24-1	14	TGTGCCACCAGTGGGCGCAGGGGGGCCTACGAGCAGTACTTC	CATSGRRGAYEQYF
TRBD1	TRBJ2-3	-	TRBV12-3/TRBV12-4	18	TGTGCCAGCAGTTCACCCCCTCTGGGACAGGGGGTGGGAGATACGCAGTATTTT	CASSSPPLGQGVGDTQYF
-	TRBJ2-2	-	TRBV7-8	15	TGTGCCAGCAGCTTAGGTCAGCTGGGCACCGGGGAGCTGTTTTTT	CASSLGQLGTGELFF